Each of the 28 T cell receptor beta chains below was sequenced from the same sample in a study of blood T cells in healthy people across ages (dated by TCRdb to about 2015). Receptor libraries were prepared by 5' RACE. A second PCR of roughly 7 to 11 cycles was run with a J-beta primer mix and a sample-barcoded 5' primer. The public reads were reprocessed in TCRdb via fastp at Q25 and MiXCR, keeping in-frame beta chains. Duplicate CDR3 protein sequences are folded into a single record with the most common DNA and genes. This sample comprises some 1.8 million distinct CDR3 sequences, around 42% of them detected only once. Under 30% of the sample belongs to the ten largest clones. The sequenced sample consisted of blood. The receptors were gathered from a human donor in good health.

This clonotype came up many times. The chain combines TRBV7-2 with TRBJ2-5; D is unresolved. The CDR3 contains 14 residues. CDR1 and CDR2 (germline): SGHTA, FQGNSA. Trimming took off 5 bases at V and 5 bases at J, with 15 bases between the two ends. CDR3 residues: CASSRTTHGETQYF. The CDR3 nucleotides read TGTGCCAGCAGCCGTACTACACATGGGGAGACCCAGTACTTC. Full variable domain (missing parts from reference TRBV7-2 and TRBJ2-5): GAGVSQSPSNKVTEKGKDVELRCDPISGHTALYWYRQSLGQGLEFLIYFQGNSAPDKSGLPSDRFSAERTGGSVSTLTIQRTQQEDSAVYLCASSRTTHGETQYFGPGTRLLVL.

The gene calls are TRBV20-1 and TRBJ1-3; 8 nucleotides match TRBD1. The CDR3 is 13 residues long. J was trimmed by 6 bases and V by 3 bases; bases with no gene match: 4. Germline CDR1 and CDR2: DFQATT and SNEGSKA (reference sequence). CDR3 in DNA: TGCAGTGCTAGGCCGACAGGGGTAAACACCATATATTTT. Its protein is CSARPTGVNTIYF.

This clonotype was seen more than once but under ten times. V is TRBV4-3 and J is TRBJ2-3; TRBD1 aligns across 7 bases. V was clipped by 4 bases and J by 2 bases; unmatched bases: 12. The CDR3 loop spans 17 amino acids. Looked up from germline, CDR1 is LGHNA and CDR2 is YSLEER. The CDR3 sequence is CASSLYIGQVPTDTQYF. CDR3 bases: TGCGCCAGCAGCCTTTATATAGGACAGGTACCCACAGATACGCAGTATTTT.

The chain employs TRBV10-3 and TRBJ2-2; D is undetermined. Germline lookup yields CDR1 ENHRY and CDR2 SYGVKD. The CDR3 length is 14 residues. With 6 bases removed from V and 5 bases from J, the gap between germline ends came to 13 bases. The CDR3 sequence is CAIRAGEETGELFF. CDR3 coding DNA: TGTGCCATCAGAGCAGGCGAAGAAACCGGGGAGCTGTTTTTT.

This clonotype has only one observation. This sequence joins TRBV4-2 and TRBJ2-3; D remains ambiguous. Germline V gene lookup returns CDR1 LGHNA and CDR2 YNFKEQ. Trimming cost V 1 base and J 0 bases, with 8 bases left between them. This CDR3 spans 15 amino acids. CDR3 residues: CASSQGISSTDTQYF. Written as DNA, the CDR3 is TGTGCCAGCAGCCAAGGGATTTCTAGCACAGATACGCAGTATTTT.

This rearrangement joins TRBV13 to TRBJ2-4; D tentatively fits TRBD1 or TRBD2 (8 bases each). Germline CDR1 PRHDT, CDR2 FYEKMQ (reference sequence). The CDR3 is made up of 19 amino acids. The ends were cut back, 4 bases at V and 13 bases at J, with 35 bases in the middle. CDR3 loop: CASSSQGGERGRARDVQYF. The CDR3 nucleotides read TGTGCCAGCAGCTCACAGGGGGGCGAGCGGGGGCGAGCTCGAGACGTGCAGTACTTC.

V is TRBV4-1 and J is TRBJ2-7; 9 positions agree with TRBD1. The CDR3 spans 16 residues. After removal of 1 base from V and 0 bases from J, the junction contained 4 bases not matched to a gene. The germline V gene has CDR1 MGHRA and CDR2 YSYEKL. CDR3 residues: CASSQVDRGSSYEQYF. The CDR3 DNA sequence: TGCGCCAGCAGCCAAGTGGACAGGGGAAGCTCCTACGAGCAGTACTTC.

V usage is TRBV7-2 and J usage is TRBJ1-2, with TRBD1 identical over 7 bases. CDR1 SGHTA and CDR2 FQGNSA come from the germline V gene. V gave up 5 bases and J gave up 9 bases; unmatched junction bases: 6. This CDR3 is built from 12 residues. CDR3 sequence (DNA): TGTGCCAGCAGCATGGACAGGTTTAGCTACACCTTC. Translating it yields CASSMDRFSYTF.

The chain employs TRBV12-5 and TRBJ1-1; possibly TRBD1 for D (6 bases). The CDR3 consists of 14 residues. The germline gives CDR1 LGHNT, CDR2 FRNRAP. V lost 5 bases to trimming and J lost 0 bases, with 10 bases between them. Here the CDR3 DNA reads TGTGCTAGTGGTCCGGGACAACTGAACACTGAAGCTTTCTTT. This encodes CASGPGQLNTEAFF.

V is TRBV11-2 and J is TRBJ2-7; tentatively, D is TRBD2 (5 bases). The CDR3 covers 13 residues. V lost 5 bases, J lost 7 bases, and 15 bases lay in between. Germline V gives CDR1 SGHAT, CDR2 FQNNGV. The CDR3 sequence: CASSDPDRGEQYF. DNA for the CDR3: TGTGCCAGCAGCGACCCCGACCGGGGAGAGCAGTACTTC.

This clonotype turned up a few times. The DNA of the CDR3 is TGCAGTGCTAGAGATGGGGACAGGGGACGAAACTACAATGAGCAGTTCTTC. Encoded protein: CSARDGDRGRNYNEQFF. V usage is TRBV20-1 and J usage is TRBJ2-1, with 10 positions matching TRBD1. The CDR3 extends over 17 amino acids. Germline loops: CDR1 DFQATT, CDR2 SNEGSKA (reference sequence). The J segment lost 3 bases and the V segment lost 0 bases, leaving 8 bases of the junction unmatched.

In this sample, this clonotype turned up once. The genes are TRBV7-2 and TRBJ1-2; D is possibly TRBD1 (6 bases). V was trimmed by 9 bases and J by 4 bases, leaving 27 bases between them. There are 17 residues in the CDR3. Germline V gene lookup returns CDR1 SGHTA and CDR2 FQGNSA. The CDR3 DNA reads TGTGCCAGTAGTACTAAGCCTTCCGGGACAAGAGTCTATGGCTACACCTTC. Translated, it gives CASSTKPSGTRVYGYTF.

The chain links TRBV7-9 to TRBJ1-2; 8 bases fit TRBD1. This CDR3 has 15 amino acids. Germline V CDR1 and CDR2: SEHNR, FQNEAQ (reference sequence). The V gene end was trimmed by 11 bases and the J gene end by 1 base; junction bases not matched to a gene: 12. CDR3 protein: CADSSSGQVNYGYTF. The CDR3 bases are TGTGCCGACAGCTCCTCGGGACAGGTTAACTATGGCTACACCTTC.

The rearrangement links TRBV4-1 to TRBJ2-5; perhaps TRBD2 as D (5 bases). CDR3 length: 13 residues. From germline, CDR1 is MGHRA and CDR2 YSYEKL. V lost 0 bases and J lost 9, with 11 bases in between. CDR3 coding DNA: TGCGCCAGCAGCCAAGAAGCGTACGGGGCCCAGTACTTC. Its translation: CASSQEAYGAQYF.

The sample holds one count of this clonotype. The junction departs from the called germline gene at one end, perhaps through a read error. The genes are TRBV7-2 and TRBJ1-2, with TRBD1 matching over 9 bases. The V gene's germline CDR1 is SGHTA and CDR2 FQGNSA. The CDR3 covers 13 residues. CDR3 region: CASSFGTGYGYAF. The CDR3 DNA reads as TGTGCCAGCAGCTTTGGGACAGGGTATGGCTACGCCTTC.

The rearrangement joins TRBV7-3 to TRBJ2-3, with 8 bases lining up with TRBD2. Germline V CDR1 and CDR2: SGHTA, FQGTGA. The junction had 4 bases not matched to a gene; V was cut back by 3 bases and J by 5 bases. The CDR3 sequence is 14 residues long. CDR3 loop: CASSLTGGQDTQYF. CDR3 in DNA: TGTGCCAGCAGCTTGACGGGGGGGCAAGATACGCAGTATTTT.

CDR3 coding DNA: TGCAGTGCTCGCCTATTCGGACAGGCCTACAATGAGCAGTTCTTC. Translated: CSARLFGQAYNEQFF. J is TRBJ2-1 and V is TRBV20-1; TRBD1 matches at 7 bases. V shed 5 bases, J shed 2 bases, and the junction held 9 bases outside the gene matches. This CDR3 has 15 residues. CDR1 is DFQATT and CDR2 is SNEGSKA in the germline V gene (reference sequence).

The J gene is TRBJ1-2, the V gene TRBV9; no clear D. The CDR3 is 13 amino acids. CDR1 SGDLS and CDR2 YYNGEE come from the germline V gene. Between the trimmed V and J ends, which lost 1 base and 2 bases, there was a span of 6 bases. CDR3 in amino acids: CASSVIPNYGYTF. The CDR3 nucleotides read TGTGCCAGCAGCGTAATACCCAACTATGGCTACACCTTC.

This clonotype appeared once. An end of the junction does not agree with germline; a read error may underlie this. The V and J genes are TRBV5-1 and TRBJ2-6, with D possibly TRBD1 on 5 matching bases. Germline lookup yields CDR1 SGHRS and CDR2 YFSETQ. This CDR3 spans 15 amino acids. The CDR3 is CASGFTGTGANVLTF. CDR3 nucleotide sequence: TGCGCCAGCGGCTTTACAGGTACTGGGGCCAACGTCCTGACTTTC.

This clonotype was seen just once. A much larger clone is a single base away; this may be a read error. The CDR3, as DNA: TGTGCCAGCAGCTTAGGGCTAACGGGGGTTCTGAACACCGGGGAGCTGTTTTTT. This encodes CASSLGLTGVLNTGELFF. The J gene is TRBJ2-2, the V gene TRBV7-2; tentatively, D is TRBD2 (6 bases). CDR1 SGHTA and CDR2 FQGNSA come from the germline V gene. This CDR3 region has 18 residues. The V end lost 1 base, the J end lost 1 base, and 16 bases lay between the germline ends.

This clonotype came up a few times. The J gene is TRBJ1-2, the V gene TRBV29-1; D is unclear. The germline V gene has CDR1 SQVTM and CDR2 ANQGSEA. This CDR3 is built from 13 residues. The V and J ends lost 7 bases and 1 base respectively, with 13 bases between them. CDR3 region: CSGSGKYNYGYTF. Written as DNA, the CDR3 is TGCAGCGGTTCTGGGAAGTATAACTATGGCTACACCTTC.

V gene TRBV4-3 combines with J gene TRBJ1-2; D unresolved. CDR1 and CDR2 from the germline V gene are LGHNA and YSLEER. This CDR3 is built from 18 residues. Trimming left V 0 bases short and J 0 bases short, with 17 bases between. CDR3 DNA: TGCGCCAGCAGCCAAGACCGTTCCGCGTACCCAGCTAACTATGGCTACACCTTC. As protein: CASSQDRSAYPANYGYTF.

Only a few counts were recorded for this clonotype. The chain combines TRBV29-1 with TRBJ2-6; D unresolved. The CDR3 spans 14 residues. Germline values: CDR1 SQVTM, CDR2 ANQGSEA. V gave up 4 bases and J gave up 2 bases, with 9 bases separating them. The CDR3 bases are TGCAGCGTTGCCCATTGGGCTGGGGCCAACGTCCTGACTTTC. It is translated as CSVAHWAGANVLTF.

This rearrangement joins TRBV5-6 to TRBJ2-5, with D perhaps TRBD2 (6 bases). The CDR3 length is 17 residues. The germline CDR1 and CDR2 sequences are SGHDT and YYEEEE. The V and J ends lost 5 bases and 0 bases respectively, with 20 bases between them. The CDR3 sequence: CASRGDVEGPNQETQYF. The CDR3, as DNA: TGTGCCAGCAGAGGGGACGTGGAGGGCCCCAACCAAGAGACCCAGTACTTC.

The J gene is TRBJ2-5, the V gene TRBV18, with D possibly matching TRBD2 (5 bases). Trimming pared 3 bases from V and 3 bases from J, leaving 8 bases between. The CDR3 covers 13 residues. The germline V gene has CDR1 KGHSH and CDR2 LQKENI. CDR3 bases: TGTGCCAGCTCACCGGTCGGGAAAGAGACCCAGTACTTC. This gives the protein CASSPVGKETQYF.

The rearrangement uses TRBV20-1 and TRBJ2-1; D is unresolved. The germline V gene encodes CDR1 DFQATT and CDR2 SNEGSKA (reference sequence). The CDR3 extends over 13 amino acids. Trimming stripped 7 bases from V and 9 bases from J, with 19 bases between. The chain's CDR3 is CSDSVRAAAEQFF. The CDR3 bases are TGCAGTGATTCAGTCCGGGCCGCGGCTGAGCAGTTCTTC.

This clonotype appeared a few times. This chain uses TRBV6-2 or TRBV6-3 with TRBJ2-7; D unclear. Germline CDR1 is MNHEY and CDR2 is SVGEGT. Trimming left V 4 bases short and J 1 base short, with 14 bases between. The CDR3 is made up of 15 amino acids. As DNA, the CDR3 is TGTGCCAGCAGTTCACCCTCTAGTCCGTCCTACGAGCAGTACTTC. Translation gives CASSSPSSPSYEQYF.

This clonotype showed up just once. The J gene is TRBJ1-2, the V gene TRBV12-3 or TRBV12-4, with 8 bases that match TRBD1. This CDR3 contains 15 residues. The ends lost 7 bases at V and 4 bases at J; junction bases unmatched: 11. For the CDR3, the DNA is TGTGCCAGCACTTGGGGACAGGACTGGGCCTATGGCTACACCTTC. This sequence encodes CASTWGQDWAYGYTF.